What follows are 16 T cell receptor beta chains derived from one specimen sequenced in a study of T cell responses to AZD1222 COVID-19 vaccine. The repertoire was sequenced with immunoSEQ multiplex PCR; TCRdb's copy has only in-frame clones and lacks some. The data show approximately 150,000 clones, over 80% seen once. This specimen was peripheral blood, taken on day 0 of AZD1222 vaccination. Receptor source: an adult in good health.

The chain combines TRBV5-8 with TRBJ1-2; 7 positions match TRBD1. This CDR3 contains 12 residues. The germline V gene has CDR1 SGHTS and CDR2 YDEGEE. V was clipped by 5 bases and J by 4 bases; unmatched bases: 2. The CDR3 reads CASSYRGYGYTF. Written as DNA, the CDR3 is TGTGCCAGCAGTTACAGGGGCTATGGCTACACCTTC.

V usage is TRBV5-5 and J usage is TRBJ2-3; TRBD1 is a possible D gene (6 bases). This CDR3 has 14 residues. Per the germline V gene, CDR1 is SGHKS and CDR2 is YYEKEE (reference sequence). Trimming cost V 3 bases and J 1 base, with 9 bases left between them. CDR3 loop: CASSWGRGTDTQYF. In DNA, the CDR3 is TGTGCCAGCAGCTGGGGGCGGGGCACAGATACGCAGTATTTT.

This chain connects TRBV30 to TRBJ1-2, with 7 positions matching TRBD1. V lost 4 bases and J lost 7; bases outside the gene matches: 9. Germline lookup yields CDR1 GTSNPN and CDR2 SVGIG (reference sequence). CDR3 size: 13 residues. The CDR3 sequence is CAWTLGGGFGYTF. The CDR3, as DNA: TGTGCCTGGACCTTAGGAGGGGGCTTTGGCTACACCTTC.

The V and J genes are TRBV5-1 and TRBJ1-5; D is perhaps TRBD1 (5 bases). V lost 0 bases to trimming and J lost 6 bases, with 10 bases between them. The germline V gene encodes CDR1 SGHRS and CDR2 YFSETQ. The CDR3 has 14 residues. Written as DNA, the CDR3 is TGCGCCAGCAGCTTGGGAGACAGTAGTCAGCCCCAGCATTTT. Translated, it gives CASSLGDSSQPQHF.

This clone was recorded only once. The genes are TRBV11-2 and TRBJ1-3; tentatively, D is TRBD1 (5 bases). Germline V gives CDR1 SGHAT, CDR2 FQNNGV. The CDR3 has 16 amino acids. V shed 5 bases and J shed 2 bases, with 16 bases lying between them. CDR3 nucleotides: TGTGCCAGCAGCCAAATCTCAGGGCTCCCTGGAAACACCATATATTTT. Amino acid sequence: CASSQISGLPGNTIYF.

The chain couples TRBV5-1 to TRBJ1-1; 8 bases line up with TRBD1. Germline V gene data show CDR1 as SGHRS and CDR2 as YFSETQ. CDR3 size: 14 residues. V lost 4 bases, J lost 4 bases, and 6 bases stayed unmatched. CDR3 in amino acids: CASSLGQGSTEAFF. Written as DNA, the CDR3 is TGCGCCAGCAGCCTAGGACAGGGTTCCACTGAAGCTTTCTTT.

The genes are TRBV28 and TRBJ1-2; D might be TRBD1 (5 bases). Trimming removed 11 bases from V and 8 bases from J, with 21 bases in between. The germline gives CDR1 MDHEN, CDR2 SYDVKM. CDR3 length equals 13 residues. CDR3 sequence: CAVQHGGIWGYTF. The CDR3 nucleotides read TGTGCCGTACAGCATGGGGGGATCTGGGGCTACACCTTC.

The chain employs TRBV7-8 and TRBJ1-2; D gene uncertain. The CDR3 runs to 15 residues. Per the germline V gene, CDR1 is SGHVS and CDR2 is FQNEAQ. With 5 bases removed from V and 0 bases from J, the gap between germline ends came to 13 bases. The CDR3 protein is CASSPRLTANYGYTF. Here the CDR3 DNA reads TGTGCCAGCAGCCCTAGATTGACGGCTAACTATGGCTACACCTTC.

This rearrangement joins TRBV27 to TRBJ2-7, with D unclear. Germline V gives CDR1 MNHEY, CDR2 SMNVEV (reference sequence). Trimming cost V 0 bases and J 2 bases, with 11 bases left between them. The CDR3 has 15 amino acids. The CDR3 DNA follows: TGTGCCAGCAGTTTATCGAGGCAGAGGACCTACGAGCAGTACTTC. This codes for CASSLSRQRTYEQYF.

V is TRBV27 and J is TRBJ1-5; 11 bases fit TRBD1. CDR3 length: 18 amino acids. J lost 4 bases, V lost 6 bases, and 14 bases had no gene match. Germline CDR1 and CDR2: MNHEY and SMNVEV (reference sequence). The CDR3 protein is CASRERGGTGGPNQPQHF. CDR3 nucleotide sequence: TGTGCCAGCAGAGAGCGAGGCGGGACAGGGGGACCGAATCAGCCCCAGCATTTT.

CDR3 nucleotides: TGTGCCAGCAGCCTCTTCGGGGAGGGGGTAGAGACCCAGTACTTC. Translating it yields CASSLFGEGVETQYF. This rearrangement joins TRBV7-2 to TRBJ2-5; maybe TRBD2 (7 bases). Germline V lookup: CDR1 SGHTA, CDR2 FQGNSA. The CDR3 runs to 15 residues. Between the trimmed V and J ends, which lost 5 bases and 4 bases, there was a span of 17 bases.

The rearrangement links TRBV7-2 to TRBJ2-3; TRBD2 aligns across 9 bases. This CDR3 contains 16 residues. The trim removed 1 base at V and 3 bases at J, leaving 5 bases unmatched. Germline values: CDR1 SGHTA, CDR2 FQGNSA. CDR3 sequence (DNA): TGTGCCAGCAGCTTAGGTTGGAGCGGGGGGACAGATACGCAGTATTTT. This translates into CASSLGWSGGTDTQYF.

This CDR3 is CASSFTTEEAFF. The CDR3 nucleotides are TGTGCCAGCAGCTTTACGACAGAGGAAGCTTTCTTT. The V gene is TRBV5-5, the J gene TRBJ1-1, with a possible D match to TRBD1 (5 bases). Trimming removed 2 bases from V and 8 bases from J, with 10 bases in between. From germline, CDR1 is SGHKS and CDR2 YYEKEE (reference sequence). The CDR3 consists of 12 residues.

The chain combines TRBV11-3 with TRBJ1-1; no firm D call. Germline CDR1 SGHNT, CDR2 YENEEA. This CDR3 is built from 13 residues. The germline V and J ends were trimmed by 1 base and 2 bases, with 5 bases remaining between them. As DNA, the CDR3 is TGTGCCAGCAGCTTAGGCACTAACACTGAAGCTTTCTTT. As protein: CASSLGTNTEAFF.

This clone was observed a single time. This sample also contains other DNA sequences that code for the same CDR3. CDR3 region: CASSQGGYEQYF. The CDR3 DNA is TGTGCCAGCAGCCAAGGTGGATACGAGCAGTACTTC. This chain connects TRBV3-1 (or the pseudogene TRBV3-2) to TRBJ2-7; the D is unclear. The V end was cut by 1 base, the J end by 4 bases, with 5 bases between. Germline loops: CDR1 LGHDT, CDR2 YNNKEL (reference sequence). The length of the CDR3 is 12 residues.

The chain combines TRBV24-1 with TRBJ1-5; tentatively, D is TRBD1 (5 bases). V lost 7 bases and J lost 4, with 13 bases in between. CDR3 length equals 14 residues. The V gene's germline CDR1 is KGHDR and CDR2 SFDVKD. The chain's CDR3 is CATRPTGANQPQHF. The CDR3 DNA sequence: TGTGCCACCAGACCTACAGGCGCGAATCAGCCCCAGCATTTT.